This T cell receptor (beta chain) was captured in a study of shared clonotypes between healthy human individuals (TCRdb year 2020). Study-level background: The cohort comprised two women and a few men aged 18 to 49 years. For each donor, CD4 naive and CD4 memory were each run on three plates, CD8 naive on two plates, and CD8 memory on one plate. The study deeply sequenced blood TCR repertoires of five healthy adults to estimate repertoire size and the extent of clonotype sharing between individuals. Libraries were prepared and TCR repertoires were sequenced by different laboratories using diverse techniques, in order to increase sequencing depth and limit assay-specific biases. Each donor's leukapheresis produced roughly between about 0.85 and 10 billion PBMCs. The paper's findings and limits, for the study overall: Only blood was sampled, and tissue TCR repertoires likely differ from those in blood. Pairwise subsampling indicated that sequencing depth was expected to affect the degree of clonotype sharing among donors. Incomplete sequencing was indicated by rarefaction of sorted-subset datasets, despite the large sequencing depth. Estimated clonotype richness was generally larger for naive than for memory subsets. Compared with non-shared clonotypes, clonotypes shared by all four sorted-subset donors had higher generation probabilities. Because the study included a small number of donors, the genetic and exposure-history diversity represented was limited. Across a few donors, approximately 5% of naive CD4, 3% to 3.5% of naive CD8, under 2.5% of memory CD4, and approximately 0.4% of memory CD8 clonotypes were shared.

For the CD8 naive samples, CD45RO-negative cells were positively selected for CCR7, yielding a CD45RA+CCR7+ population from which TemRA cells were excluded. Donors were healthy HIV-negative adults with no recently reported acute infections or vaccinations. All donors were Caucasian adults living in Nashville, Tennessee, USA. Blood was collected by leukapheresis, and PBMCs were isolated by Ficoll-Histopaque density gradient centrifugation and then cryopreserved in liquid nitrogen vapor phase. Analytical flow cytometry was used to check the purity and quantity of each magnetically sorted T cell population. Genomic DNA was isolated from every sorted fraction and measured by UV absorbance on a Nanodrop 2000c. For this clone: Its target antigen remains unknown. Base qualities are not recorded, but no much larger clone differs from it by a single base.

The CDR3 runs 15 amino acids, cysteine and phenylalanine included. Only the CDR3 part of the read is kept: 45 bases, read in frame from the first base. Looking up the germline V gene (reference sequence) yields CDR1 GTSNPN and CDR2 SVGIG. The junction carries 13 bases between V and J, which are trimmed by 3 bases and 2 bases respectively. Using the deep immunoSEQ assay, TCR CDR3 regions were amplified from genomic DNA by multiplex PCR. Extracted genomic DNA from each cell subset was distributed evenly across all wells of several immunoSEQ 96-well plates, and each plate was treated as a replicate. Each replicate PCR for sorted subsets received approximately 220 ng genomic DNA, equal to tens of thousands of T cell genomes. Purified libraries were measured with a Qubit 3.0 fluorometer, size-checked on a Bioanalyzer 2100, and measured again with the KAPA Library Quantification kit. Every immunoSEQ 96-well plate was sequenced on a separate single-read 150-cycle Illumina NextSeq 550 flow cell. For the original study's pipeline: Because the immunoSEQ output held only junctional sequences and lacked quality scores, the filtering could not match the filtering applied to full-length reads. Sequences were annotated with PyIR, a Python wrapper for IgBLAST v1.9, and V/J genes and CDR3 were assigned using IMGT germline references. Reads were filtered out if the reads had weak V/J assignments (E-value above 1e-6), no CDR3, stop codons, out-of-frame junctions, or ambiguous translated residues. A V3J clonotype was defined by an identical inferred V gene, J gene, and CDR3 amino acid sequence. Percentage overlap between repertoires was calculated by dividing the number of shared unique clonotypes by the size of the smaller repertoire. RTK rarefaction, the Chao1 estimator, and Recon v2.1 estimates of unobserved clonotypes were used to assess repertoire richness. OLGA was used to compute generation probabilities for all TCRbeta clonotypes that the gDNA method yielded from a handful of donors. TCRdb provides this immuneACCESS table in a form limited to in-frame rearrangements. Some clones are lacking; in checked studies, under half of them reflect an unresolved V gene, and why the rest are absent is not known. V, J and clone size reflect that table, while D and trimming were determined from the DNA. This sample holds about 2 million clones; approximately 94% were observed only once. 0.9% to 1.5% of the sample comes from the top ten.

The chain is made from TRBV30 and TRBJ2-2, and TRBD2 may be the D gene, going by 6 matching bases. Sequenced sample: naive CD8+ T cells sorted from blood. What the cell subset or site label conveys for this sample: CD45RA+CCR7+. The receptor's source is a man in his late teens or twenties in good health. The CDR3 region reads CAWSGDFINTGELFF. The DNA sequence is TGTGCCTGGAGCGGGGACTTTATAAACACCGGGGAGCTGTTTTTT.